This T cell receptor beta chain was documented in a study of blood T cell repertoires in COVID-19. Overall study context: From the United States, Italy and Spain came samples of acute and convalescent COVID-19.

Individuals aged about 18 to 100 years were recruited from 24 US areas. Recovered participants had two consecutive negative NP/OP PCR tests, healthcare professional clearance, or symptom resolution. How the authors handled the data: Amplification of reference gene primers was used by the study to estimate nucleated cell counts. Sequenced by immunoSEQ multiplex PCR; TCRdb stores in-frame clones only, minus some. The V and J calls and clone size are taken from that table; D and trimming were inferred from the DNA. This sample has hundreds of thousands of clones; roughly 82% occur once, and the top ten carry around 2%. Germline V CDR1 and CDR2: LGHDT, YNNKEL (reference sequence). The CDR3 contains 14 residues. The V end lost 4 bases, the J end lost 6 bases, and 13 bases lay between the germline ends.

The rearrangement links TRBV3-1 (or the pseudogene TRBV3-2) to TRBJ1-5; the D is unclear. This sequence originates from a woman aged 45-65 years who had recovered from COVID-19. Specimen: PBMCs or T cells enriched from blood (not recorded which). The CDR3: CASSPSPASQPQHF. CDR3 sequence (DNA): TGTGCCAGCAGCCCCTCACCCGCGTCTCAGCCCCAGCATTTT.